The rows below give T cell receptor beta chains drawn from one sample of a study of blood T cell repertoires in COVID-19. Data came from immunoSEQ multiplex PCR; TCRdb stores just in-frame clones and leaves some out. The sample has about 250,000 clones, around 83% seen once; the top ten hold roughly 8.7%. The sequenced sample consisted of peripheral blood. These receptors all stem from a man aged 35 to 55 with active or convalescent COVID-19. Both conserved end residues are part of each CDR3. Each record gives: J gene, V gene, CDR3 protein.

TRBJ2-2 TRBV19 CASSIPKTGYNTGELFF
TRBJ1-2 TRBV12-3/TRBV12-4 CASSSTQFGYTF
TRBJ2-1 TRBV5-1 CASSLEQGAFNEQFF
TRBJ2-2 TRBV2 CASSETPRWVAGAPGELFF
TRBJ1-2 TRBV11-3 CASSRQDRGLGYTF
TRBJ1-2 TRBV6-5 CASSYGTVPYGYTF
TRBJ1-2 TRBV27 CASRSGTGEGGYTF
TRBJ2-3 TRBV18 CASSLGTSGTDTQYF
TRBJ2-7 TRBV24-1 CATSAGSGGTYEQYF
TRBJ2-1 TRBV30 CAWSVPNRWPSYNEQFF
TRBJ2-1 TRBV7-3 CASRGTSGTNNEQFF
TRBJ2-1 TRBV7-2 CASSSPRQGSYNEQFF
TRBJ2-3 TRBV5-5 CASSLVGEVGTDTQYF
TRBJ1-2 TRBV6-6 CASTAGREYTF
TRBJ1-1 TRBV25-1 CASSKIDGQTEAFF
TRBJ1-1 TRBV9 CASSPPPGWQFTEAFF